This T cell receptor (beta chain) comes out of a study of regulatory T cells in long-lasting Graves disease (dated by TCRdb to about 2021). About the full investigation: Newly diagnosed Graves' disease patients had taken antithyroid drugs for less than 3 months. Peripheral blood TCR sequencing and RNA sequencing compared persistent Graves' disease patients with newly diagnosed Graves' disease patients. The study was conducted in China and was registered as a clinical trial. A total of roughly 35 samples underwent TCR sequencing, from some 13 patients with persistent Graves' disease and 20 or so patients with newly diagnosed Graves' disease.

The label giving this sample's time point can be read as: newly diagnosed GD, antithyroid drugs for less than 3 months. RNA was extracted from PBMCs in TRIzol for both TCR sequencing and RNA sequencing. Graves' disease was diagnosed according to American Thyroid Association guidelines. The patients came from an endocrinology department in Xi'an, China. From each patient, approximately 9.9 milliliters of peripheral blood was collected into an EDTA anticoagulant tube. Ficoll Paque Plus density gradient separation was used to isolate PBMCs, and no additional T cell sorting was done. RNA quality was checked with an Agilent 2100 Bioanalyzer and agarose gel, and concentration with a NanoDrop 2000. Library generation was performed with multiplex PCR. Data came from an Illumina HiSeq 4000. iRepertoire HTBI primers and Arm-PCR amplification of CDR3 regions were used to construct TCR beta libraries. PCR products were gel purified before sequencing. From the authors' description of their analysis: Gene usage analysis of CDR3 amino acid clonotypes relied on the roughly 60 TRBV and about 13 TRBJ segments identified across samples. COPE and FqMerger were used to merge the filtered high-quality paired reads into contigs. BLAST was used to align contigs to IMGT TRBV, TRBD and TRBJ reference genes, and CDR3 was defined according to IMGT. Any clonotype with a frequency above 0.1% was counted as a highly expanded clone. Shannon entropy was used to measure repertoire diversity, and the Gini coefficient was used to measure V-J evenness. A clonotype was considered public if more than one individual shared it. The public reads were reanalyzed by TCRdb: fastp trimming at Q25, MiXCR alignment, in-frame beta chains only. Each record represents a unique CDR3 protein, reported with the most common genes and DNA among its rows. These V and J calls rely on TCRdb rather than the paper's analysis. This sample comprises about 440,000 distinct CDR3 sequences, 15% of them detected only once. Over 15% of the sample is held by the ten biggest clonotypes.

Findings and caveats that apply to the study as a whole: Patients with persistent disease shared more public clonotypes (around 2,500) than newly diagnosed patients did (approximately 1,000). TRBV28, TRBJ1-2 and TRBJ2-5 were preferentially used in persistent disease, while TRBV20-1 and TRBJ2-1 were favored in newly diagnosed disease. Only peripheral blood was studied, because thyroid tissue, the primary lesion, was inaccessible. Sequencing and analysis were limited to the TCR beta chain. Lower TCR Shannon entropy and fewer highly expanded clones were observed in persistent Graves' disease patients than in newly diagnosed patients, which suggested clonal expansion. The authors noted that the small sample size was a limitation that may lower accuracy.

This clonotype was counted only a few times. The clone's antigen remains unknown. Per-base qualities were not stored, and no clone one base away is much larger. The CDR1 and CDR2 encoded by the germline V gene (reference sequence) are DFQATT and SNEGSKA. A distance of 12 bases separates the germline ends of V and J, which lose 3 bases and 4 bases respectively. The CDR3 has 14 amino acids, counting the end cysteine and phenylalanine. Solely the CDR3 DNA is kept, with 42 bases framed from the first base. These same data were also listed under a study on T cells in Graves' hyperthyroidism and ophthalmopathy. The second study also describes: Stable Graves' hyperthyroidism was defined as the absence of progression to ophthalmopathy over 18 months of follow-up. The hyperthyroidism patients were between 18 and 65 years old and newly diagnosed, with a disease duration of less than 2 months. Exclusion was applied to patients with uncontrolled infections, other autoimmune diseases, pregnancy or lactation. Diagnoses were established on the basis of clinical symptoms, serum thyroxine and TRAb, thyroid ultrasound, and orbital computed tomography. A first-round RT-PCR of the TCR CDR3 used the HTBI primer set with the Qiagen OneStep RT-PCR kit. Most expanded thyroid clonotypes (frequency above 0.001) were also found in blood, which suggests that blood repertoires may mirror thyroid immune responses. In cross-validation, a model built on a 13 V-J signature told ophthalmopathy apart from stable hyperthyroidism with approximately 90% sensitivity and approximately 81% specificity, and in testing the same model reached 80%/75%. In validation, the model predicted progression to ophthalmopathy a median of roughly six months before onset, with approximately 68% sensitivity and 72.22% specificity. A discovery cohort of about a hundred patients, 43 with Graves' ophthalmopathy and under 60 with stable Graves' hyperthyroidism, was used to find distinguishing TCR V-J signatures. Prospective prediction of ophthalmopathy was tested in an independent validation cohort consisting of fewer than 20 hyperthyroidism patients and about 17 patients who later progressed to ophthalmopathy. The 75 to 100 discovery patients were randomly split 7:3 into training and test sets. In addition, the study compared T-cell repertoires in thyroid tissue and in blood from about 6 Graves' hyperthyroidism patients. Once sampling was done, hyperthyroidism patients were given methimazole at a starting dose of 30 mg daily, whereas ophthalmopathy patients were given high-dose intravenous methylprednisolone. Libraries were constructed in a second round of multiplex PCR, after which size selection and purification were carried out. Libraries were sequenced paired-end with 100 bp reads on an Illumina HiSeq2000. Raw data were processed with SOAPnuke, discarding reads with adapters, uncalled bases, mean Phred below 15, or no exact constant-primer or identifier match. High-quality paired reads were merged with COPE v1.2.5, and unique nucleotide sequences were defined as clonotypes. MiTCR v1.1 was used to align the clonotypes against IMGT TRBV, TRBD and TRBJ reference segments. Only V-J combinations with frequency above 0.0001, covering 99% to 99.2% of repertoires, were analysed. The TCS score was defined as the ratio of F50 (clonal expansion) to E x V (chaos), calculated using BLOSUM62-based TCRdist between CDR3 peptides within each V-J. Welch's t-statistics and random forest reduced just over 500 V-J features to 10 to 15, which were used in a naive Bayes classifier (R e1071). No statistical method was used to fix the sample size in advance, and group allocation was not hidden from the investigators. The paper describes TCR Vbeta CDR3 sequencing of 140 or so peripheral blood samples, made up of some 42 ophthalmopathy patients, some 80 hyperthyroidism patients and approximately 17 progressor patients.

Recombination linked TRBV20-1 to TRBJ2-2; a confident D gene designation cannot be given. The receptor was derived from a woman between 25 and 40 years old with Graves disease. Donor details come from another sample of the same person, matched by shared clones. The sample here was peripheral blood mononuclear cells (PBMCs), taken at new diagnosis, from a patient treated with antithyroid drugs. The DNA reads TGCAGTGCTAGCCCCCCGCTCGGCACCGGGGAGCTGTTTTTT. This sequence encodes CSASPPLGTGELFF.